Here is one T cell receptor beta chain with its context. This record comes from a study of blood T cell repertoires in COVID-19. Study at large: Sample material is recorded as cDNA or gDNA derived from T cells, B-cell-depleted T cells, or PBMCs.

The ends lost 4 bases at V and 1 base at J; junction bases unmatched: 14. This CDR3 region has 18 residues. Germline CDR1 is LGHDT and CDR2 is YNNKEL (reference sequence). Clinical history as reported by participants underpinned cohort assignment. Produced via immunoSEQ multiplex PCR; TCRdb's table is partial and in-frame only. The data hold 300,000 to 350,000 clones, with almost 90% observed a single time. This TCR was sampled from a woman aged 18-29 years with acute COVID-19. The chain links TRBV3-1 (or the pseudogene TRBV3-2) to TRBJ1-2; 8 bases are a match to TRBD1. Specimen: PBMCs or T cells enriched from blood (not recorded which). DNA of the CDR3: TGTGCCAGCAGCCTGACAGGGGTAGGTTGGTTGAGTAACTATGGCTACACCTTC. The encoded protein is CASSLTGVGWLSNYGYTF.